A single sample gave rise to the 12 T cell receptor beta chains below, sequenced in a study of cytomegalovirus exposure and HLA in healthy donors. PCR was performed using 60 Vbeta and 13 Jbeta primers. This table comes from immunoSEQ multiplex PCR, and its TCRdb copy is limited to in-frame clones, with some not included. The sample shows more than 90,000 clones, over 65% of them seen only once. Sequenced material: PBMCs. The receptor set was obtained from a woman in her 30s in good health and CMV-seronegative.

The V and J genes are TRBV18 and TRBJ1-1; 10 nucleotides agree with TRBD1. Germline lookup yields CDR1 KGHSH and CDR2 LQKENI. V was pared by 1 base and J by 1 base, with 3 bases of the junction left unmatched. The CDR3 length is 16 residues. Here the CDR3 reads CASSPRQGARNTEAFF. The CDR3 DNA reads as TGTGCCAGCTCACCACGACAGGGGGCGAGGAACACTGAAGCTTTCTTT.

The V call is TRBV18, the J call TRBJ2-1; 10 bases are a match to TRBD2. Losses at the gene ends were 4 bases for V and 2 bases for J; bases not matched to a gene: 8. The CDR3 runs 17 residues. Looked up from germline, CDR1 is KGHSH and CDR2 is LQKENI. The CDR3 reads CASSQSSGGSAYNEQFF. The CDR3 DNA sequence: TGTGCCAGCTCACAGTCTAGCGGGGGCTCCGCCTACAATGAGCAGTTCTTC.

A note on this clone: Its ends do not fully match the called genes, so a read error is possible. The genes are TRBV29-1 and TRBJ2-5; 9 positions match TRBD1. CDR1 is SQVTM and CDR2 is ANQGSEA in the germline V gene. The CDR3 is made up of 10 amino acids. The CDR3 DNA is TGCAGCGTTGACGACCGGGACAGGGACTTC. Amino acids: CSVDDRDRDF.

The J gene is TRBJ2-7, the V gene TRBV30; D perhaps matches TRBD2 (6 bases). The CDR3 loop spans 12 amino acids. The V end was cut by 7 bases, the J end by 4 bases, with 14 bases between. The V gene's germline CDR1 is GTSNPN and CDR2 SVGIG (reference sequence). CDR3 nucleotides: TGTGCCTTACGTAGCGGTCTATACGAGCAGTACTTC. The encoded protein is CALRSGLYEQYF.

The sample holds one count of this clone. The chain joins TRBV6-1 to TRBJ2-5; no firm D call. V was trimmed by 0 bases and J by 2 bases, leaving 13 bases between them. The CDR3 spans 16 residues. CDR1 and CDR2 (germline): MNHNS, SASEGT. The CDR3 region has the DNA TGTGCCAGCAGTGAAGCTGTACGACATGTTCAAGAGACCCAGTACTTC. It codes for CASSEAVRHVQETQYF.

This sequence joins TRBV6-6 and TRBJ2-7; TRBD2 matches 7 bases. The CDR3 is 15 amino acids. CDR1 is MNHNY and CDR2 is SVGAGI in the germline V gene (reference sequence). V dropped 5 bases and J dropped 0; count of bases not matched to a gene: 7. As DNA, the CDR3 is TGTGCCAGCAGTACGTCCGGGGGGTACTCCTACGAGCAGTACTTC. This translates into CASSTSGGYSYEQYF.

The CDR3 sequence is CAIGQGADYGYTF. CDR3 DNA: TGTGCCATCGGACAGGGGGCCGACTATGGCTACACCTTC. The chain carries TRBV6-5 and TRBJ1-2; TRBD1 agrees at 11 bases. The V gene's germline CDR1 is MNHEY and CDR2 SVGAGI. This CDR3 has 13 residues. V gave up 10 bases and J gave up 3 bases; unmatched junction bases: 4.

V is TRBV30 and J is TRBJ1-3, with D maybe TRBD1 (5 bases). CDR3 length: 18 amino acids. Trimming left V 0 bases short and J 0 bases short, with 18 bases between. Germline loops: CDR1 GTSNPN, CDR2 SVGIG (reference sequence). The CDR3 DNA follows: TGTGCCTGGAGTGTATGGGCCCCTCGCAGGGTCTCTGGAAACACCATATATTTT. The encoded protein is CAWSVWAPRRVSGNTIYF.

This chain connects TRBV7-8 to TRBJ2-6; a possible D gene is TRBD1 (6 bases). From germline, CDR1 is SGHVS and CDR2 FQNEAQ. This CDR3 has 15 residues. V gave up 7 bases and J gave up 2 bases, with 12 bases separating them. The CDR3 DNA reads as TGTGCCAGCACCGAACAGGGAACTGGGGCCAACGTCCTGACTTTC. This codes for CASTEQGTGANVLTF.

This clone was detected only once. The CDR3 DNA reads TGTGCCAGCAGCTTCGAACAGGGGGCTGGAAACACCATATATTTT. Translated, it gives CASSFEQGAGNTIYF. V and J are TRBV7-8 and TRBJ1-3; 8 nucleotides match TRBD1. This CDR3 spans 15 amino acids. Germline V gene lookup returns CDR1 SGHVS and CDR2 FQNEAQ. With 3 bases clipped from V and 2 bases from J, the junction kept 3 bases outside the gene matches.

CDR3 sequence reads: CASSQEWGATGLAGGAYEQYF. The CDR3 bases are TGTGCCAGCAGCCAAGAATGGGGGGCTACTGGACTAGCGGGAGGCGCCTACGAGCAGTACTTC. The chain employs TRBV4-2 and TRBJ2-7, with TRBD2 matching over 14 bases. This CDR3 spans 21 amino acids. V lost 0 bases and J lost 2; bases outside the gene matches: 15. Per germline, CDR1 LGHNA and CDR2 YNFKEQ.

The gene calls are TRBV11-2 and TRBJ1-2, with TRBD1 matching 9 bases. J lost 5 bases, V lost 2 bases, and 6 bases had no gene match. Germline V gives CDR1 SGHAT, CDR2 FQNNGV. The CDR3 is made up of 15 amino acids. The CDR3 nucleotides are TGTGCCAGCAGCTTATTGACAGGGGGAAGTTATGGCTACACCTTC. It translates to CASSLLTGGSYGYTF.